This T cell receptor (beta chain) was profiled in a study of OX40 agonist ivuxolimab in advanced cancers. General study findings and limits: In a subset of nonresponders, normalized T-cell clonal expansion was also low.

This clone is a singleton in its sample. Its specificity is unknown. Only in-frame clones appear in the TCRdb table, and some are missing; sequencing was by immunoSEQ multiplex PCR. Altogether about 48,000 clones are present, roughly nine tenths being singletons, with the ten largest covering around 5.6%. This CDR3 has 13 amino acids. The trim removed 2 bases at V and 4 bases at J, leaving 1 base unmatched. Looked up from germline, CDR1 is MDHEN and CDR2 is SYDVKM. The receptor's source is an adult with an advanced solid tumor such as melanoma, head and neck, liver or kidney cancer. The chain is built from TRBV28 and TRBJ1-1, with 7 positions matching TRBD1. Sequences were derived from CD4+ or CD8+ T cells sorted from blood, sampled in a trial of the OX40 agonist ivuxolimab. CDR3 region: CASSLRDSTEAFF. The CDR3 DNA sequence: TGTGCCAGCAGTTTAAGGGACAGCACTGAAGCTTTCTTT.